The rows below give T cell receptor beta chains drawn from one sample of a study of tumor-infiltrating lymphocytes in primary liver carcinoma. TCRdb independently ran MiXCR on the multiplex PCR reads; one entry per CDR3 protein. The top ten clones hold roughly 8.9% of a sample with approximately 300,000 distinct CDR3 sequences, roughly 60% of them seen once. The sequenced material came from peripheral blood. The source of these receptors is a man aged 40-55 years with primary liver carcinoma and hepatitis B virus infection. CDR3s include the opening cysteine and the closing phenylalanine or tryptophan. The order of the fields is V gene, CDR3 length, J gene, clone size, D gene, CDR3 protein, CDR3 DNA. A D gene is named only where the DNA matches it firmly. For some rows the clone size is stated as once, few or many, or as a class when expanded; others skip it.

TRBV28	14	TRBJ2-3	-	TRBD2	CASSQSGRVDTQYF	TGTGCCAGCAGTCAGAGCGGGAGGGTAGATACGCAGTATTTT
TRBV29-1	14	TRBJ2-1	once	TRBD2	CSLRTSGRDGEQFF	TGTAGCCTGAGAACTAGCGGGAGGGACGGTGAGCAGTTCTTC
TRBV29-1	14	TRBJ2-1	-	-	CSVVRQSSYKEQFF	TGTAGCGTTGTACGGCAGAGCTCCTACAAAGAGCAGTTCTTC
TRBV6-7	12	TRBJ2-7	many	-	CASSYSKSEQYF	TGTGCCAGCAGTTACTCGAAGTCTGAGCAGTACTTC
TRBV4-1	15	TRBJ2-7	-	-	CASSISGTILGEQYF	TGCGCCAGCAGCATTTCCGGGACCATACTTGGCGAGCAGTACTTT
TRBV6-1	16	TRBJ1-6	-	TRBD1	CASSEKGTGSNSALHF	TGTGCCAGCAGTGAAAAGGGGACAGGGAGCAATTCAGCCCTCCACTTT
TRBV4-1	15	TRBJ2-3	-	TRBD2	CANSHGTRVSDTQYF	TGCGCCAACAGCCACGGGACTAGGGTATCAGATACGCAGTATTTT
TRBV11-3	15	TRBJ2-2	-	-	CANSLDAQNTRELFF	TGTGCCAACAGCTTAGATGCCCAGAACACCAGGGAGCTGTTTTTT
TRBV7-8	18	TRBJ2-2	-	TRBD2	CASSIGLAGAHNTGELFF	TGTGCCAGCAGCATCGGACTAGCGGGAGCGCATAACACCGGGGAGCTGTTTTTT
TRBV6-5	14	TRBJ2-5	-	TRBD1	CASSLFRGRETQYF	TGTGCCAGCAGTCTCTTCAGGGGGCGAGAGACCCAGTACTTC
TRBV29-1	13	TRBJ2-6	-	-	CSLAGSGANILTF	TGCAGCCTTGCAGGGTCTGGGGCCAACATCCTGACTTTC
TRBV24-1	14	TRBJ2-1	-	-	CDTSDPGTHNEQFF	TGTGACACCAGTGATCCGGGGACTCACAATGAGCAGTTCTTC
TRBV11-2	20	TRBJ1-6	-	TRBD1	CASSRYRLRGQGQKGSPLRF	TGTGCCAGCAGCCGCTATCGACTGAGGGGACAGGGGCAGAAGGGATCGCCCCTCCGCTTT
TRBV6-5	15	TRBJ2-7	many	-	CASSYRAPGSNEQYF	TGTGCCAGCAGTTACAGGGCCCCCGGATCGAACGAGCAGTACTTC
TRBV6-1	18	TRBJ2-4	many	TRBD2	CASSADFPSGSFGNIQYF	TGTGCCAGCAGTGCCGACTTCCCTAGCGGGAGTTTTGGAAACATTCAGTACTTC
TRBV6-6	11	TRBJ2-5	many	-	CASGSLETQYF	TGTGCCAGCGGGTCTTTAGAGACCCAGTACTTC
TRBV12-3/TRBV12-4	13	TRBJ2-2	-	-	CASSTGPAGELFF	TGTGCCAGCAGCACAGGGCCCGCCGGGGAGCTGTTTTTT
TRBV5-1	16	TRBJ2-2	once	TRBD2	CASRSGTSRYTGELFF	TGCGCCAGTAGATCCGGGACTAGCCGATACACCGGGGAGCTGTTTTTT
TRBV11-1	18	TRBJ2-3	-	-	CASKEGTLTLGTTDTQYF	TGTGCCAGTAAGGAGGGTACCTTGACGCTGGGGACCACAGATACGCAGTATTTT
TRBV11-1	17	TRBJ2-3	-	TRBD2	CASSPMVLAGEADTQYF	TGTGCCAGCAGCCCTATGGTGCTAGCGGGGGAAGCTGATACGCAGTATTTT
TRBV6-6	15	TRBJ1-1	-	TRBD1	CASGYPQGPHTEAFF	TGTGCCAGCGGTTACCCACAGGGGCCTCACACTGAAGCTTTCTTT
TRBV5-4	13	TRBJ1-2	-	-	CASSLAASDGYTF	TGTGCCAGCAGCTTGGCGGCATCAGATGGCTACACCTTC
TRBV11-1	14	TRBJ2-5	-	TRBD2	CASIMREGRETQCF	TGTGCCAGCATCATGCGGGAGGGCCGTGAGACCCAGTGCTTC
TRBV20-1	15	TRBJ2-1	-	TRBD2	CSASRAGLGVNEQFF	TGCAGTGCTAGCCGAGCGGGACTAGGAGTCAATGAGCAGTTCTTC
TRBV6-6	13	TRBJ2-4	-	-	CATQRERGNIQYF	TGTGCCACCCAACGGGAGAGAGGAAACATTCAGTACTTC
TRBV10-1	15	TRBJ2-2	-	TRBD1	CASSESREGAGEPFF	TGCGCCAGCAGTGAGTCTAGAGAGGGGGCCGGGGAGCCGTTTTTT
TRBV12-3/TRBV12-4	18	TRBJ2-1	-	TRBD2	CASSYAGLAGGLRDEQFF	TGTGCCAGCAGTTACGCGGGGCTAGCGGGAGGCCTACGCGATGAGCAGTTCTTC
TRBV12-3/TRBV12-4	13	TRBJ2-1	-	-	CVSSARTLEEQFF	TGTGTCAGCAGTGCGAGGACGTTGGAGGAGCAGTTCTTC
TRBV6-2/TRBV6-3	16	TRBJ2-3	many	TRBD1	CASRPWTGGGTDTQYF	TGTGCCAGCAGACCATGGACAGGGGGTGGTACAGATACGCAGTATTTT
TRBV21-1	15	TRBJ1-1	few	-	CASSKVRRMNTEAFF	TGTGCCAGCAGCAAAGTCCGGCGCATGAACACTGAAGCTTTCTTT